This T cell receptor (beta chain) was retrieved from a study of T-cell memory formation after mild COVID-19 (dated by TCRdb to about 2021). Regarding the complete study: TCR sequence clusters from the two donors were largely donor specific. T-cell clones expanding and contracting after mild COVID-19 in a couple of donors were tracked by longitudinal TCRalpha and TCRbeta repertoire sequencing. The cohort was made up of two young adult volunteers, one female and one male, who were previously healthy.

Overall study outcomes, separate from this receptor: The detection of some responding clones in pre-infection memory suggests that pre-existing cross-reactive memory T cells joined the SARS-CoV-2 response. Contracting CD4+ clones were located mainly in the CM and EM memory subsets, whereas CD8+ clones were found to be enriched in EMRA. From day 15 to 85, contracting clones showed balanced CD4/CD8 phenotypes, whereas a second wave of clones that expanded from day 15 to 37 leaned towards CD4+. The study included only a couple of mild cases, and larger cohorts that include severe cases with pre-infection samples were judged to be necessary. SARS-CoV-2 specificity was not confirmed for the second-wave clones peaking on day 37.

A few counts support this clonotype. It lacks a known antigen. No base quality information exists; no much larger clone differs at one position. The instrument was an Illumina NovaSeq 6000. cDNA libraries for TCRalpha and TCRbeta were prepared by 5'RACE using constant-segment primers, with sample barcodes and unique molecular identifiers added. RNA was extracted from every sample with Trizol reagent. The libraries were amplified in two PCR steps, and the second step added a second sample barcode and Illumina TruSeq adapters. Libraries were sequenced on an Illumina NovaSeq with 2 x 150 bp paired-end reads. The original methods were these. Reads were demultiplexed and collapsed into UMI-guided consensus sequences with migec v1.2.7. Using mixcr v2.1.11, UMI consensuses were aligned to TRA and TRB V and J templates and then assembled into clonotypes. Expanded or contracted clonotypes were those called significant by both edgeR and NoisET, with noise models trained on biological replicates. For edgeR calls, the thresholds were a false discovery rate-adjusted p below 0.01 and a log2 fold-change of 1. As an exploratory analysis of dynamics, max-normalized trajectories of the 1000 most abundant clonotypes were examined by PCA with hierarchical clustering. Separately sequenced CD4+ and CD8+ repertoires were used to assign the CD4 or CD8 phenotype of responding clones. TCRdb passed the public sequencing reads through fastp at Q25 and MiXCR, retaining productive beta sequences. One record per CDR3 amino acid sequence lists the most common genes and DNA. These V and J calls derive from TCRdb rather than the authors' analysis. A total of under 400,000 distinct CDR3 sequences appear in this sample, approximately 29% of them only once. Roughly 13% of the sample comes from the top ten.

Ficoll-Paque density gradient centrifugation was used to isolate PBMCs. Between the V and J ends, shortened by 7 bases and 2 bases respectively, the junction contains 11 bases. CDR1 is given as LGHDT and CDR2 as YNNKEL, both from the germline V gene (reference sequence). The CDR3 starts with the cysteine, ends with the phenylalanine, and has 14 residues. The read is trimmed to its CDR3 DNA, 42 bases read in frame from base 1. The clonotype originates from an adult woman who had mild COVID-19 (a few samples of this study predate the infection). The sample titles of this study are shuffled in the database, so cell type and time point are left out; the donor was told from shared clones. Sample: PBMCs or a T cell subset sorted from them (not recorded which). The sequence is built from TRBV3-1 and TRBJ2-2, with no reliable assignment of the D segment. The CDR3 protein is CASMTGPNTGELFF. The DNA sequence follows: TGTGCCAGCATGACGGGTCCTAACACCGGGGAGCTGTTTTTT.